The clone carrying this T cell receptor (beta chain) was counted at least ten times. At one boundary the junction diverges from the germline segment, which might be a read error. TCRdb used MiXCR to reprocess the RACE reads, holding one entry per CDR3 protein. This table holds about 54,000 distinct CDR3 sequences, around 9.4% found once. Time point denoted: patch test 2, 6 weeks after DPC sensitization. Noted treatment: therapeutic diphenylcyclopropenone sensitization with weekly scalp DPC. From whole blood left unfractionated, total RNA was extracted. This CDR3 comprises 13 residues. The germline V gene encodes CDR1 SGHTA and CDR2 FQGNSA. This record belongs to a study of human T cells and chemical hapten exposure. Study overall: Diphenylcyclopropenone doses were given weekly to the scalps of patients across the approximately 24-week study.

The sequenced sample was whole blood, obtained in connection with sensitization to the hapten diphenylcyclopropenone (DPC). The clonotype originates from a woman aged 45-60 years with alopecia areata. Some clones in this sample may be carry-over from other donors' samples. This chain joins TRBV7-2 and TRBJ1-1, with D hard to call. The CDR3 DNA reads TGTGCCAGCAGCCTAGCCCTTTACACTGAAGCTTTCTTT. Its protein product is CASSLALYTEAFF. The complete variable domain, with remaining parts taken from reference TRBV7-2 and TRBJ1-1, reads GAGVSQSPSNKVTEKGKDVELRCDPISGHTALYWYRQSLGQGLEFLIYFQGNSAPDKSGLPSDRFSAERTGGSVSTLTIQRTQQEDSAVYLCASSLALYTEAFFGQGTRLTVV.